What follows are 7 T cell receptor beta chains derived from one specimen sequenced in a study of PD-L1 blockade in urothelial cancer. Method: immunoSEQ multiplex PCR; TCRdb's copy keeps in-frame clones and lacks some. The repertoire has nearly 30,000 clones, 70% to 90% of them found once; the top ten carry approximately 3.1%. This specimen consisted of PBMCs, obtained around atezolizumab (anti-PD-L1) treatment. These TCRs come from a man aged 45-65 years with urothelial cancer.

The table lists this clone with a count of one. The gene calls are TRBV7-9 and TRBJ1-2, with TRBD1 matching 8 bases. V was pared by 5 bases and J by 8 bases, with 13 bases of the junction left unmatched. Germline lookup yields CDR1 SEHNR and CDR2 FQNEAQ (reference sequence). The CDR3 contains 15 residues. The CDR3 nucleotides are TGTGCCAGCAGCCGTCAAGGGGACAGGACCGGCGGCTACACCTTC. Amino acids: CASSRQGDRTGGYTF.

With regard to this clone: Since no conserved phenylalanine or tryptophan closes the CDR3, a read error is the likely cause. No DNA is shown, since the ends of the CDR3 on it are uncertain; the CDR3 is the one TCRdb lists. The chain joins TRBV29-1 to TRBJ2-3; the table names TRBD2, a call not compared with the DNA. The germline CDR1 and CDR2 sequences are SQVTM and ANQGSEA. 15 amino acids form the CDR3, both terminal residues included. CDR3 sequence reads: CSVGQAGLAGARAFY.

The V gene is TRBV6-5, the J gene TRBJ2-3, with 11 bases that match TRBD2. The V and J ends lost 6 bases and 5 bases, in that order; junction bases with no gene match: 7. Germline V gives CDR1 MNHEY, CDR2 SVGAGI. This CDR3 contains 15 residues. CDR3 in amino acids: CASRFSGGAGDTQYF. CDR3 bases: TGTGCCAGCAGATTTAGCGGGGGGGCCGGAGATACGCAGTATTTT.

The table lists this clone with a few counts. The chain has TRBV5-1 and TRBJ1-2; D might be TRBD1 (5 bases). Looked up from germline, CDR1 is SGHRS and CDR2 is YFSETQ. CDR3 length: 14 residues. Trimming left V 0 bases short and J 1 base short, with 7 bases between. The CDR3 sequence is CASSLGDSNYGYTF. Written as DNA, the CDR3 is TGCGCCAGCAGCTTGGGCGACAGTAACTATGGCTACACCTTC.

The chain joins TRBV19 to TRBJ2-7, with D unclear. Germline V lookup: CDR1 LNHDA, CDR2 SQIVND (reference sequence). CDR3 size: 15 residues. Trimming took 1 base from V and 1 from J, leaving 11 bases between them. The CDR3, as DNA: TGTGCCAGTAGTATAGGAGAGGCTAGGTCCTACGAGCAGTACTTC. It translates to CASSIGEARSYEQYF.

The rearrangement joins TRBV29-1 to TRBJ2-3; D perhaps matches TRBD1 (6 bases). Trimming cost V 6 bases and J 4 bases, with 20 bases left between them. CDR3 length: 15 amino acids. Germline lookup yields CDR1 SQVTM and CDR2 ANQGSEA. The CDR3 DNA follows: TGCAGCGTAGACAATAAAGACAGGTCGCCAGATACGCAGTATTTT. This codes for CSVDNKDRSPDTQYF.

The rearrangement uses TRBV7-9 and TRBJ2-7; D perhaps matches TRBD1 (6 bases). The CDR3 runs to 16 residues. In germline, CDR1 is SEHNR, CDR2 FQNEAQ (reference sequence). Trimming removed 5 bases from V and 4 bases from J, with 21 bases in between. In nucleotides, the CDR3 is TGTGCCAGCAGCCCCGAGACAGGTCCCGATTTTTACGAGCAGTACTTC. Translating gives CASSPETGPDFYEQYF.